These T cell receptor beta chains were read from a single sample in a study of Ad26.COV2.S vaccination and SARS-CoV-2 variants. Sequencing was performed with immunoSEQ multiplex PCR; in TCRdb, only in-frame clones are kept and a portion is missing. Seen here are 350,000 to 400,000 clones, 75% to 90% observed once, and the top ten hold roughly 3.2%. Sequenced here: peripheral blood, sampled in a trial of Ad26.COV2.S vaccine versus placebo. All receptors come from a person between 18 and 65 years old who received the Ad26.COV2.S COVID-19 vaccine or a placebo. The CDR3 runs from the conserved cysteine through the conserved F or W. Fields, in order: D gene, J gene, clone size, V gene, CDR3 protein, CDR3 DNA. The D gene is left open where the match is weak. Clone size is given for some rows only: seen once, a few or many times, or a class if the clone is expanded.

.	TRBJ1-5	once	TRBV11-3	CASSSNQAGNQPQHF	TGTGCCAGCAGCTCCAATCAGGCGGGGAATCAGCCCCAGCATTTT
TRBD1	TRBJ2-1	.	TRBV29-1	CSVPTTGGSYNEQFF	TGCAGCGTTCCGACGACAGGGGGCTCCTACAATGAGCAGTTCTTC
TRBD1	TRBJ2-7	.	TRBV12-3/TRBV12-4	CASSSPGQVHF	TGTGCCAGCAGTTCACCGGGACAGGTTCATTTC
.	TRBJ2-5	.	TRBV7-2	CASSPAGALAETQYF	TGTGCCAGCAGCCCCGCAGGGGCATTAGCGGAGACCCAGTACTTC
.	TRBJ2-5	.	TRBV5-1	CASSLLPAQETQYF	TGCGCCAGCAGCTTGTTACCAGCTCAAGAGACCCAGTACTTC
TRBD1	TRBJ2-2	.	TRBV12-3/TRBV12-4	CASTGQGTGELFF	TGTGCCAGTACGGGACAGGGCACCGGGGAGCTGTTTTTT
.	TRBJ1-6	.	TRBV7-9	CASRLEEGHNSPLHF	TGTGCCAGCCGCTTGGAAGAGGGGCATAATTCACCCCTCCACTTT
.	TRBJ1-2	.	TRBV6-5	CASSYSRTSPNGYTF	TGTGCCAGCAGTTACTCACGGACATCGCCGAATGGCTACACCTTC
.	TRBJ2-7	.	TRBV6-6	CASRRDESYEQYF	TGTGCCAGTAGGAGGGACGAATCCTACGAGCAGTACTTC
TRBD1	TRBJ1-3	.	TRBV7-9	CASSLGRGPPGNTIYF	TGTGCCAGCAGCTTGGGTAGGGGGCCCCCCGGAAACACCATATATTTT
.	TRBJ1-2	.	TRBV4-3	CASSQDEARVGGYTF	TGCGCCAGCAGCCAAGATGAGGCCAGGGTCGGTGGCTACACCTTC
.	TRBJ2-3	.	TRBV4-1	CASSQKLGVLTDTQYF	TGCGCCAGCAGCCAAAAACTAGGGGTACTCACGGATACGCAGTATTTT
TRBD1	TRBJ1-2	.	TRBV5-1	CASSLENRGPGYTF	TGCGCCAGCAGCTTGGAAAACAGGGGTCCCGGCTACACCTTC
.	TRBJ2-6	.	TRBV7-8	CASSLTMTSGANVLTF	TGTGCCAGCAGCTTAACGATGACATCTGGGGCCAACGTCCTGACTTTC
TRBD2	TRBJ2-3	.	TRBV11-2	CASSGPSSGGTDTQYF	TGTGCCAGCAGCGGACCCTCTAGCGGGGGCACAGATACGCAGTATTTT
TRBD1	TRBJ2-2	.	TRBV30	CAWSGRTGLMYLPGELFF	TGTGCCTGGAGTGGACGGACAGGCCTAATGTACCTCCCCGGGGAGCTGTTTTTT
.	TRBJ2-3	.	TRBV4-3	CASSQDLAGTDTQYF	TGCGCCAGCAGCCAAGATCTAGCCGGCACAGATACGCAGTATTTT
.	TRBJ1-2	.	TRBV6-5	CASGPTRGYTF	TGTGCCAGCGGCCCCACTCGGGGCTACACCTTC
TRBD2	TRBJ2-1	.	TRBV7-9	CASSSRLAGDENEQFF	TGTGCCAGCAGCTCCCGACTAGCGGGGGATGAAAATGAGCAGTTCTTC
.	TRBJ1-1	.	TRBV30	CAWSVLPGGGMNTEAFF	TGTGCCTGGAGTGTACTCCCGGGGGGCGGTATGAACACTGAAGCTTTCTTT